This entry lists 28 T cell receptor beta chains sequenced from one sample in a study of technical replicates of blood from a handful of donors. The protocol was immunoSEQ multiplex PCR, while the TCRdb copy is restricted to in-frame clones and leaves out a portion. This repertoire shows approximately 79,000 clones, 95% found once; its top ten account for approximately 0.25%. Material: T cells isolated from PBMCs. Receptors originate from a human donor in good health.

The J gene is TRBJ2-5, the V gene TRBV4-1, with 9 positions matching TRBD1. J was trimmed by 5 bases and V by 0 bases; bases with no gene match: 10. This CDR3 is built from 17 residues. The germline gives CDR1 MGHRA, CDR2 YSYEKL. The DNA of the CDR3 is TGCGCCAGCAGCCAAGATATCAGCAACAGGGGGCGGGAGACCCAGTACTTC. Translated, it gives CASSQDISNRGRETQYF.

This clone was detected a few times. The chain has TRBV9 and TRBJ1-6; perhaps TRBD1 as D (6 bases). The CDR3 extends over 12 amino acids. Germline lookup yields CDR1 SGDLS and CDR2 YYNGEE. The germline V and J ends were trimmed by 3 bases and 8 bases, with 6 bases remaining between them. CDR3: CASSAGDSPLHF. In DNA, the CDR3 is TGTGCCAGCAGCGCAGGGGATTCACCCCTCCACTTT.

This rearrangement joins TRBV7-2 to TRBJ1-6, with D unresolved. The CDR3 consists of 15 residues. CDR1 is SGHTA, CDR2 FQGNSA, per germline. V shed 1 base and J shed 7 bases, with 11 bases lying between them. The CDR3 DNA is TGTGCCAGCAGCTTAGGCAGTCCGCTCAATTCACCCCTCCACTTT. It translates to CASSLGSPLNSPLHF.

This chain uses TRBV18 with TRBJ1-2; 8 nucleotides match TRBD1. This CDR3 is 14 amino acids long. V dropped 4 bases and J dropped 3; count of bases not matched to a gene: 4. Germline values: CDR1 KGHSH, CDR2 LQKENI. The CDR3 is CASSLGQGDYGYTF. The CDR3 nucleotides are TGTGCCAGCTCACTCGGACAGGGTGACTATGGCTACACCTTC.

There are a few counts of this clone. The chain has TRBV7-9 and TRBJ1-4; TRBD1 matches 8 bases. V trimming: 7 bases; J trimming: 8 bases; junction bases outside the gene matches: 9. Germline CDR1 is SEHNR and CDR2 is FQNEAQ (reference sequence). The CDR3 has 14 residues. The CDR3 DNA is TGTGCCAGCACCCCGACAGGGGAAGGGGAAAAACTGTTTTTT. Translating gives CASTPTGEGEKLFF.

This chain joins TRBV5-1 and TRBJ2-7; the D gene is possibly TRBD1 (5 bases). The CDR3 is made up of 15 amino acids. Germline V gene data show CDR1 as SGHRS and CDR2 as YFSETQ. The V end was cut by 2 bases, the J end by 3 bases, with 15 bases between. CDR3 region: CASSLKGAADYEQYF. CDR3 DNA: TGCGCCAGCAGCTTAAAAGGGGCCGCAGACTACGAGCAGTACTTC.

The chain is built from TRBV7-9 and TRBJ1-2; 9 nucleotides match TRBD1. The CDR3 totals 17 residues. The ends lost 5 bases at V and 6 bases at J; junction bases unmatched: 16. Per germline, CDR1 SEHNR and CDR2 FQNEAQ (reference sequence). The CDR3 coding sequence is TGTGCCAGCAGCCGCACCCCGGGGGGGGACAGGGAGGATGGCTACACCTTC. Encoded protein: CASSRTPGGDREDGYTF.

This chain links TRBV19 with TRBJ2-5; no clear D. V dropped 5 bases and J dropped 5 bases, with 24 bases sitting between them. The CDR3 contains 17 residues. Germline-derived CDR1 and CDR2 are LNHDA and SQIVND (reference sequence). CDR3 DNA sequence: TGTGCCAGTAGTTCCCCCACAAAACCAACACAGCAGGAGACCCAGTACTTC. As protein: CASSSPTKPTQQETQYF.

This chain links TRBV19 with TRBJ2-3, with D tentatively TRBD1 (7 bases). V was trimmed by 6 bases and J by 9 bases, leaving 19 bases between them. The CDR3 is 14 residues long. Germline assignment: CDR1 LNHDA and CDR2 SQIVND (reference sequence). This CDR3 is CASRSEIQGGTQYF. The CDR3 DNA follows: TGTGCCAGTAGAAGCGAGATCCAGGGGGGAACGCAGTATTTT.

J is TRBJ2-1 and V is TRBV12-5, with TRBD2 as a possible D gene (5 bases). Looked up from germline, CDR1 is LGHNT and CDR2 is FRNRAP. V was shortened by 5 bases and J by 6 bases, with 20 bases between the two germline ends. The CDR3 has 16 amino acids. Written as DNA, the CDR3 is TGTGCTAGTGGTCAAGCAACATTACTAGTGCTCAATGAGCAGTTCTTC. Residues: CASGQATLLVLNEQFF.

This clone appeared once. The CDR3 DNA reads as TGTGCCAGCAGTTCGGGGGGAGGGACTGAAGCTTTCTTT. As protein: CASSSGGGTEAFF. The chain has TRBV6-5 and TRBJ1-1; TRBD1 is a possible D gene (5 bases). Trimming took off 4 bases at V and 5 bases at J, with 11 bases between the two ends. This CDR3 comprises 13 residues. The germline V gene encodes CDR1 MNHEY and CDR2 SVGAGI.

The chain recombines TRBV19 with TRBJ2-3, with a tentative D call TRBD2 (6 bases). V was pared by 6 bases and J by 2 bases, with 12 bases between. This CDR3 is 14 amino acids long. CDR1 and CDR2 (germline): LNHDA, SQIVND (reference sequence). CDR3 protein: CASSTGLNTDTQYF. In DNA, the CDR3 is TGTGCCAGTAGCACGGGACTCAACACAGATACGCAGTATTTT.

With regard to this clone: The junction departs from the called germline gene at one end, perhaps through a read error. The chain recombines TRBV4-1 with TRBJ1-3; tentatively, D is TRBD1 (5 bases). CDR3 length: 15 amino acids. Germline V gene sequence: CDR1 MGHRA, CDR2 YSYEKL. In nucleotides, the CDR3 is TGCGCCAGCAGACAAGTGGAGGGGTCTGGAAACACCATATATTTT. Protein product: CASRQVEGSGNTIYF.

This clone was recorded only once. This chain links TRBV7-3 with TRBJ2-7; TRBD2 matches 9 bases. CDR1 and CDR2 from the germline V gene are SGHTA and FQGTGA. CDR3 length: 15 residues. The ends lost 1 base at V and 5 bases at J; junction bases unmatched: 6. CDR3 protein: CASSLNGGGAHEQYF. CDR3 in DNA: TGTGCCAGCAGCTTAAATGGCGGGGGGGCCCACGAGCAGTACTTC.

The chain has TRBV27 and TRBJ1-2; TRBD1 matches at 7 bases. The germline V gene encodes CDR1 MNHEY and CDR2 SMNVEV (reference sequence). CDR3 size: 12 residues. Trimming removed 6 bases from V and 6 bases from J; junction bases left unmatched: 4. The CDR3 reads CASRHRGDGYTF. The DNA of the CDR3 is TGTGCCAGCAGACACAGGGGTGATGGCTACACCTTC.

The genes are TRBV6-5 and TRBJ2-1; a possible D gene is TRBD2 (5 bases). The V end was cut by 0 bases, the J end by 4 bases, with 13 bases between. Germline V gene data show CDR1 as MNHEY and CDR2 as SVGAGI. This CDR3 contains 16 residues. This CDR3 reads CASSYSSGLVYNEQFF. The CDR3 coding sequence is TGTGCCAGCAGTTACTCCTCTGGACTGGTTTACAATGAGCAGTTCTTC.

This clone occurred once. The V gene is TRBV7-9, the J gene TRBJ2-5; D is perhaps TRBD2 (7 bases). V lost 3 bases and J lost 1, with 18 bases in between. CDR3 size: 17 residues. From germline, CDR1 is SEHNR and CDR2 FQNEAQ (reference sequence). The CDR3 loop is CASSFGGQGSGQETQYF. The CDR3 nucleotides read TGTGCCAGCAGCTTCGGGGGGCAGGGTAGTGGCCAAGAGACCCAGTACTTC.

This sequence joins TRBV5-1 and TRBJ2-7; 8 nucleotides match TRBD2. CDR1 is SGHRS and CDR2 is YFSETQ in the germline V gene. The CDR3 spans 16 residues. With 0 bases clipped from V and 1 base from J, the junction kept 6 bases outside the gene matches. The CDR3 reads CASSLDGLAESYEQYF. The DNA for the CDR3 is TGCGCCAGCAGCTTGGATGGACTAGCAGAATCCTACGAGCAGTACTTC. Looking up the rest from reference TRBV5-1 and TRBJ2-7 gives the full variable domain: KAGVTQTPRYLIKTRGQQVTLSCSPISGHRSVSWYQQTPGQGLQFLFEYFSETQRNKGNFPGRFSGRQFSNSRSEMNVSTLELGDSALYLCASSLDGLAESYEQYFGPGTRLTVT.

The chain links TRBV5-1 to TRBJ1-1; the D gene is possibly TRBD1 (6 bases). The V gene's germline CDR1 is SGHRS and CDR2 YFSETQ. Trimming shortened V by 1 base and J by 6 bases, and 25 bases separated the two germline ends. The CDR3 is 18 residues long. The CDR3 protein is CASSLLFTTGIVGAEAFF. The CDR3 region has the DNA TGCGCCAGCAGCTTGTTGTTCACCACAGGGATTGTTGGGGCTGAAGCTTTCTTT.

J is TRBJ1-1 and V is TRBV7-9; 9 nucleotides agree with TRBD1. The V gene's germline CDR1 is SEHNR and CDR2 FQNEAQ (reference sequence). This CDR3 contains 15 residues. V lost 4 bases to trimming and J lost 1 base; unmatched junction nucleotides: 4. This CDR3 is CASSWGDRENTEAFF. DNA of the CDR3: TGTGCCAGCAGCTGGGGGGACAGGGAGAACACTGAAGCTTTCTTT. Based on the CDR3 plus reference TRBV7-9 and TRBJ1-1, the full variable domain is DTGVSQNPRHKITKRGQNVTFRCDPISEHNRLYWYRQTLGQGPEFLTYFQNEAQLEKSRLLSDRFSAERPKGSFSTLEIQRTEQGDSAMYLCASSWGDRENTEAFFGQGTRLTVV.

This chain uses TRBV11-2 with TRBJ2-3, with 9 bases lining up with TRBD1. This CDR3 contains 17 residues. Germline CDR1 SGHAT, CDR2 FQNNGV. The junction had 12 bases not matched to a gene; V was cut back by 2 bases and J by 6 bases. The CDR3 region is CASSLSNPGQGLDTQYF. The CDR3 DNA follows: TGTGCCAGCAGCTTATCGAACCCGGGACAGGGTTTGGATACGCAGTATTTT.

The chain joins TRBV11-2 to TRBJ2-7, with D uncertain. This CDR3 spans 18 amino acids. Looked up from germline, CDR1 is SGHAT and CDR2 is FQNNGV. Trimming shortened V by 1 base and J by 0 bases, and 19 bases separated the two germline ends. The CDR3: CASSLGSSLGRFSYEQYF. The CDR3 nucleotides are TGTGCCAGCAGCTTAGGTAGCAGCTTAGGCAGATTCTCCTACGAGCAGTACTTC.

The V and J genes are TRBV5-1 and TRBJ1-1; a weak D match, TRBD1 (5 bases). This CDR3 region has 14 residues. The V gene's germline CDR1 is SGHRS and CDR2 YFSETQ. V lost 1 base, J lost 3 bases, and 10 bases lay in between. The CDR3, as DNA: TGCGCCAGCAGCTTGACAGGCGGAGACACTGAAGCTTTCTTT. It encodes CASSLTGGDTEAFF. Full variable domain (outside the CDR3, taken from reference TRBV5-1 and TRBJ1-1): KAGVTQTPRYLIKTRGQQVTLSCSPISGHRSVSWYQQTPGQGLQFLFEYFSETQRNKGNFPGRFSGRQFSNSRSEMNVSTLELGDSALYLCASSLTGGDTEAFFGQGTRLTVV.

The sample holds a few counts of this clone. This chain links TRBV6-1 with TRBJ2-7, with D perhaps matching TRBD2 (5 bases). V lost 8 bases, J lost 5 bases, and 10 bases lay in between. From germline, CDR1 is MNHNS and CDR2 SASEGT. The CDR3 spans 11 residues. The CDR3 loop is CASSSIDEQYF. The CDR3 DNA reads TGTGCCAGCTCTAGCATCGACGAGCAGTACTTC.

This chain links TRBV5-1 with TRBJ1-5; D call uncertain. The CDR3 totals 14 residues. V was trimmed by 4 bases and J by 2 bases, leaving 10 bases between them. The germline CDR1 and CDR2 sequences are SGHRS and YFSETQ. DNA of the CDR3: TGCGCCAGCAGCCTAAATCCCGGCAATCAGCCCCAGCATTTT. Translation gives CASSLNPGNQPQHF.

The V gene is TRBV7-2, the J gene TRBJ2-1, with D perhaps matching TRBD2 (5 bases). Trimming stripped 6 bases from V and 0 bases from J, with 21 bases between. CDR3 length: 18 residues. Germline V lookup: CDR1 SGHTA, CDR2 FQGNSA. This CDR3 is CASRPGYEAGSSYNEQFF. The CDR3 nucleotides read TGTGCCAGCAGACCAGGCTACGAGGCTGGGAGCTCCTACAATGAGCAGTTCTTC.

The V call is TRBV7-9, the J call TRBJ1-4; D is perhaps TRBD1 (6 bases). Looked up from germline, CDR1 is SEHNR and CDR2 is FQNEAQ (reference sequence). V lost 1 base and J 6 bases, leaving 21 bases between the germline ends. The CDR3 covers 18 residues. The CDR3 nucleotides read TGTGCCAGCAGCTTAGATACCGGGGGGGGCATGGTACATGAAAAACTGTTTTTT. It yields the protein CASSLDTGGGMVHEKLFF.

This clone appeared once. V and J are TRBV19 and TRBJ1-5; D is possibly TRBD1 (5 bases). The CDR3 consists of 13 residues. Between the trimmed V and J ends, which lost 9 bases and 7 bases, there was a span of 16 bases. Germline V gene lookup returns CDR1 LNHDA and CDR2 SQIVND (reference sequence). The CDR3 DNA follows: TGTGCCAGCCGGGGGACGGACGGACAGCCCCAGCATTTT. It yields the protein CASRGTDGQPQHF.